This TCR beta chain was sequenced for a study of yellow fever vaccine responses in identical twins. This clonotype has a handful of counts. In TCRdb, the RT-PCR reads were re-called with MiXCR into one record per CDR3 protein. The table shows approximately 32,000 distinct CDR3 sequences, with 45% to 65% occurring only once. Germline CDR1 is MDHEN and CDR2 is SYDVKM. The V end lost 3 bases, the J end lost 4 bases, and 9 bases lay between the germline ends. This CDR3 is 14 amino acids long. The sample in question was T cells from blood (PBMCs), unsorted or a sorted subset (not recorded which), obtained before or after yellow fever vaccination (not recorded which). The TCR sequence derives from a woman aged 18-30 years who received the yellow fever vaccine. The J gene is TRBJ2-2, the V gene TRBV28, with D perhaps TRBD1 or TRBD2 (5 bases each). The chain's CDR3 is CASSFFGATGELFF. The DNA for the CDR3 is TGTGCCAGCAGTTTCTTCGGGGCCACCGGGGAGCTGTTTTTT.